This T cell receptor beta chain was captured in a study of human T cells and chemical hapten exposure. Turning to the study itself: Upper back patch tests used 0.01% DPC, scored after 6 days.

Unique molecular identifiers were linked by the library to individual cDNA molecules. One entry per CDR3 protein results from TCRdb running MiXCR on the RACE reads. The top ten clones hold around 10% of a sample with roughly 50,000 distinct CDR3 sequences, approximately 10% of them seen once. Time point defined: pre-sensitization, week 0. Treatment specified: therapeutic diphenylcyclopropenone sensitization with weekly scalp DPC. The study drew its donors from alopecia patients who were 18 to 70 years old and suitable for DPC. To note about this clonotype: Its antigen is still unknown.

Trimming pared 5 bases from V and 9 bases from J, leaving 14 bases between. The CDR3 consists of 13 residues. Germline V gene data show CDR1 as MNHEY and CDR2 as SMNVEV (reference sequence). Study observations and caveats: Patch test scores rose with PT1 expanded TCR counts, a positive correlation.

The V call is TRBV27, the J call TRBJ2-1; a possible D gene is TRBD2 (5 bases). This clonotype was sampled from a man between 35 and 55 years old with alopecia areata. Some clones in this sample may be carry-over from other donors' samples. The material sequenced was whole blood, taken in connection with sensitization to the hapten diphenylcyclopropenone (DPC). The CDR3 nucleotides are TGTGCCAGCAGTCAAAATCTAGCTGGTGAGCAGTTCTTC. Protein sequence: CASSQNLAGEQFF.